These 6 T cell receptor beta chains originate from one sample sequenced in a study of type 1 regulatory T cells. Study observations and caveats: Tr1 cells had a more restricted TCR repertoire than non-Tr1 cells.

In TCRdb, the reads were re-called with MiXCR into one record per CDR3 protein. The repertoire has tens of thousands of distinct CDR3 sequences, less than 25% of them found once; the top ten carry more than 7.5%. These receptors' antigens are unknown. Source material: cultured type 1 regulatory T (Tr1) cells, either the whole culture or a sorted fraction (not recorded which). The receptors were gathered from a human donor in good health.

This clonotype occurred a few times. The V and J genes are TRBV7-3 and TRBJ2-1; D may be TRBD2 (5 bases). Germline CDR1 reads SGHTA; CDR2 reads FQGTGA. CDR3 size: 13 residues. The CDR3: CASSSAIHNEQFF. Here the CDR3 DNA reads TGTGCGTCTAGTAGCGCGATCCACAATGAGCAGTTCTTC.

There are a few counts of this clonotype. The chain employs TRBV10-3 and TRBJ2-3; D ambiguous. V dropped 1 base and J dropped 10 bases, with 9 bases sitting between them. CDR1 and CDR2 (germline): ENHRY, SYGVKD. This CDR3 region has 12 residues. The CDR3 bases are TGTGCCATCAGTGAGTTAGGGCAGGCGCAGTATTTT. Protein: CAISELGQAQYF.

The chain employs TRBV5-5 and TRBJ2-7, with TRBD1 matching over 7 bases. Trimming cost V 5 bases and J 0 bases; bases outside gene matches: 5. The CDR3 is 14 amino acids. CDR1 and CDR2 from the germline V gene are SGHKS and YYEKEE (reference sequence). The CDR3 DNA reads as TGTGCCAGCAGTACAGGGGACATCTCCTACGAGCAGTACTTC. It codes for CASSTGDISYEQYF. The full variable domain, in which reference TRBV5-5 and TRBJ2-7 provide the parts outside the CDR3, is DAGVTQSPTHLIKTRGQQVTLRCSPISGHKSVSWYQQVLGQGPQFIFQYYEKEERGRGNFPDRFSARQFPNYSSELNVNALLLGDSALYLCASSTGDISYEQYFGPGTRLTVT.

The CDR3 DNA follows: TGCAGCGTTGGCCCGGATACGCAGTATTTT. This gives the protein CSVGPDTQYF. V and J are TRBV29-1 and TRBJ2-3; D remains ambiguous. V was cut by 4 bases and J by 6 bases, with 5 bases left in between. Germline V lookup: CDR1 SQVTM, CDR2 ANQGSEA. CDR3 length: 10 residues.

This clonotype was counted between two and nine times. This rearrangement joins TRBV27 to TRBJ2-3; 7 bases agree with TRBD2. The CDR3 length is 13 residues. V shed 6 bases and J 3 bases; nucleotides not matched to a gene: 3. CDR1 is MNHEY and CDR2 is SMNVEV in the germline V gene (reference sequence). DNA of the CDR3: TGTGCCAGCAGGCGCGGGAGTACAGATACGCAGTATTTT. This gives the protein CASRRGSTDTQYF.

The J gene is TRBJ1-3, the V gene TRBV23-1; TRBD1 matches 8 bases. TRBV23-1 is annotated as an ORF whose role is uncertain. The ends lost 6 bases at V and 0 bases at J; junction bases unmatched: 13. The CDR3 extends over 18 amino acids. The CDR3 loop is CASSQNAGQASSGNTIYF. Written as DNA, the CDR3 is TGCGCCAGCAGCCAAAACGCGGGACAGGCGAGCTCTGGAAACACCATATATTTT.